These T cell receptor beta chains were read from a single sample in a study of cytomegalovirus exposure and HLA in healthy donors. The method was immunoSEQ multiplex PCR; TCRdb's version includes in-frame clones alone and lacks a portion of them. The sample contains approximately 190,000 clones, roughly four fifths of which appear only once. Sequencing input: PBMCs. The origin of the receptors is a woman younger than 35 in good health and CMV-seropositive. Both conserved end residues are part of each CDR3. A D gene is named only where the DNA matches it firmly. Size is omitted from some rows. Given values are once, few, many or a class for expanded clones.

v_gene: TRBV5-4
j_gene: TRBJ2-3
d_gene: TRBD1
abundance: -
CDR3aa: CASSWGGTGYLDTQYF
CDR3nt: TGTGCCAGCAGCTGGGGGGGGACAGGGTACTTAGATACGCAGTATTTT

v_gene: TRBV6-1
j_gene: TRBJ1-6
d_gene: TRBD1
abundance: -
CDR3aa: CASSDMTGNRNSPLHF
CDR3nt: TGTGCCAGCAGTGACATGACAGGGAATCGTAATTCACCCCTCCACTTT

v_gene: TRBV7-3
j_gene: TRBJ1-1
d_gene: -
abundance: few
CDR3aa: CASSLKQGGFAFF
CDR3nt: TGTGCCAGCAGCTTAAAACAGGGCGGGTTCGCTTTCTTT

v_gene: TRBV27
j_gene: TRBJ1-2
d_gene: -
abundance: -
CDR3aa: CASSSLGGYGYTF
CDR3nt: TGTGCCAGCAGTTCGTTGGGGGGGTATGGCTACACCTTC

v_gene: TRBV6-5
j_gene: TRBJ1-2
d_gene: TRBD1
abundance: -
CDR3aa: CASRIQGANYGYTF
CDR3nt: TGTGCCAGCAGGATCCAGGGGGCTAACTATGGCTACACCTTC

v_gene: TRBV5-1
j_gene: TRBJ1-6
d_gene: -
abundance: -
CDR3aa: CASSLASSTGRYSPLHF
CDR3nt: TGCGCCAGCAGCTTGGCCTCTAGTACAGGGCGTTATTCACCCCTCCACTTT

v_gene: TRBV5-1
j_gene: TRBJ2-5
d_gene: TRBD2
abundance: -
CDR3aa: CASSRGSGGAQETQYF
CDR3nt: TGCGCCAGCAGCCGGGGGAGCGGGGGGGCCCAGGAGACCCAGTACTTC

v_gene: TRBV2
j_gene: TRBJ2-2
d_gene: TRBD2
abundance: -
CDR3aa: CASSGPSGGAAGELFF
CDR3nt: TGTGCCAGCAGTGGGCCTAGCGGGGGGGCTGCCGGGGAGCTGTTTTTT

v_gene: TRBV6-1
j_gene: TRBJ1-2
d_gene: -
abundance: few
CDR3aa: CASSELGTFGGYGYTF
CDR3nt: TGTGCCAGCAGTGAATTGGGGACCTTCGGGGGCTATGGCTACACCTTC

v_gene: TRBV9
j_gene: TRBJ2-5
d_gene: -
abundance: few
CDR3aa: CASSVRAGPPETQYF
CDR3nt: TGTGCCAGCAGCGTGAGGGCGGGTCCCCCAGAGACCCAGTACTTC

v_gene: TRBV15
j_gene: TRBJ2-1
d_gene: -
abundance: -
CDR3aa: CATTQTVNNEQFF
CDR3nt: TGTGCCACCACCCAAACGGTGAACAATGAGCAGTTCTTC

v_gene: TRBV19
j_gene: TRBJ2-1
d_gene: TRBD2
abundance: -
CDR3aa: CASSMSGGYNEQFF
CDR3nt: TGTGCCAGTAGTATGAGCGGGGGATACAATGAGCAGTTCTTC

v_gene: TRBV6-1
j_gene: TRBJ1-2
d_gene: -
abundance: -
CDR3aa: CASRLSQNYGYTF
CDR3nt: TGTGCCAGCAGGCTCAGTCAGAACTATGGCTACACCTTC

v_gene: TRBV18
j_gene: TRBJ2-1
d_gene: -
abundance: -
CDR3aa: CASSLPGSSQHYNEQFF
CDR3nt: TGTGCCAGCTCACTACCCGGGAGTTCCCAACACTACAATGAGCAGTTCTTC

v_gene: TRBV5-1
j_gene: TRBJ2-1
d_gene: -
abundance: -
CDR3aa: CASSPRTTPSSYNEQFF
CDR3nt: TGCGCCAGCAGCCCGCGGACTACCCCGAGCTCCTACAATGAGCAGTTCTTC

v_gene: TRBV6-6
j_gene: TRBJ1-1
d_gene: -
abundance: -
CDR3aa: CASRDRGNTEAFF
CDR3nt: TGTGCCAGCAGGGATCGGGGGAACACTGAAGCTTTCTTT

v_gene: TRBV27
j_gene: TRBJ2-3
d_gene: TRBD2
abundance: -
CDR3aa: CASGAGGGDTQYF
CDR3nt: TGTGCCAGCGGGGCGGGGGGCGGCGATACGCAGTATTTT

v_gene: TRBV7-8
j_gene: TRBJ2-3
d_gene: TRBD1
abundance: -
CDR3aa: CASSARDSLTDTQYF
CDR3nt: TGTGCCAGCAGCGCCCGGGACAGCCTCACAGATACGCAGTATTTT

v_gene: TRBV28
j_gene: TRBJ1-5
d_gene: TRBD1
abundance: -
CDR3aa: CASSHRGLANQPQHF
CDR3nt: TGTGCCAGCAGCCACAGGGGTTTGGCCAATCAGCCCCAGCATTTT

v_gene: TRBV7-2
j_gene: TRBJ2-5
d_gene: -
abundance: -
CDR3aa: CASSLGAGQETQYF
CDR3nt: TGTGCCAGCAGCTTAGGTGCAGGACAAGAGACCCAGTACTTC

v_gene: TRBV4-3
j_gene: TRBJ1-1
d_gene: -
abundance: -
CDR3aa: CASSQHRMNTEAFF
CDR3nt: TGCGCCAGCAGCCAACACAGGATGAACACTGAAGCTTTCTTT

v_gene: TRBV9
j_gene: TRBJ1-1
d_gene: -
abundance: once
CDR3aa: CASSGGGANTEAFF
CDR3nt: TGTGCCAGCAGCGGCGGCGGGGCGAACACTGAAGCTTTCTTT

v_gene: TRBV19
j_gene: TRBJ1-2
d_gene: -
abundance: -
CDR3aa: CASSKQPPIGGYTF
CDR3nt: TGTGCCAGTAGTAAACAGCCCCCCATTGGGGGCTACACCTTC

v_gene: TRBV19
j_gene: TRBJ1-1
d_gene: TRBD1
abundance: -
CDR3aa: CASSPTRRGQSNTEAFF
CDR3nt: TGTGCCAGTAGTCCCACGAGGAGGGGACAGTCGAACACTGAAGCTTTCTTT

v_gene: TRBV7-3
j_gene: TRBJ2-1
d_gene: TRBD2
abundance: -
CDR3aa: CASSPTPRAGAGGEQFF
CDR3nt: TGTGCCAGCAGCCCGACCCCGAGAGCGGGGGCGGGTGGTGAGCAGTTCTTC

v_gene: TRBV7-6
j_gene: TRBJ1-3
d_gene: TRBD1
abundance: -
CDR3aa: CASSLSGQRTGFNTIYF
CDR3nt: TGTGCCAGCAGCTTGTCGGGCCAAAGGACAGGGTTTAACACCATATATTTT

v_gene: TRBV10-3
j_gene: TRBJ2-7
d_gene: -
abundance: -
CDR3aa: CAISGRTEQYF
CDR3nt: TGTGCCATCAGTGGACGGACAGAGCAGTACTTC

v_gene: TRBV11-1
j_gene: TRBJ2-5
d_gene: -
abundance: -
CDR3aa: CASRTHRSFETQYF
CDR3nt: TGTGCCAGCAGGACCCACCGGAGTTTTGAGACCCAGTACTTC

v_gene: TRBV19
j_gene: TRBJ1-5
d_gene: -
abundance: -
CDR3aa: CASRTDLVGAQHF
CDR3nt: TGTGCCAGTAGGACAGACTTGGTCGGAGCCCAGCATTTT

v_gene: TRBV7-3
j_gene: TRBJ2-3
d_gene: -
abundance: once
CDR3aa: CASSDGDTQYF
CDR3nt: TGTGCCTCGAGCGATGGAGATACGCAGTATTTT

v_gene: TRBV7-6
j_gene: TRBJ2-5
d_gene: TRBD2
abundance: -
CDR3aa: CASSPSFRLAGALYQETQYF
CDR3nt: TGTGCCAGCAGCCCCAGTTTTCGACTAGCGGGGGCCTTGTACCAAGAGACCCAGTACTTC

v_gene: TRBV11-2
j_gene: TRBJ1-1
d_gene: -
abundance: -
CDR3aa: CASTPLISFTEAFF
CDR3nt: TGTGCCAGCACTCCTCTTATCTCTTTCACTGAAGCTTTCTTT

v_gene: TRBV29-1
j_gene: TRBJ2-7
d_gene: TRBD1
abundance: -
CDR3aa: CSVVVTGSYEQYF
CDR3nt: TGCAGCGTTGTTGTGACAGGGAGCTACGAGCAGTACTTC

v_gene: TRBV30
j_gene: TRBJ2-3
d_gene: TRBD2
abundance: -
CDR3aa: CAWSRGWGGMSTDTQYF
CDR3nt: TGTGCCTGGAGTCGGGGGTGGGGGGGTATGAGCACAGATACGCAGTATTTT

v_gene: TRBV29-1
j_gene: TRBJ2-1
d_gene: TRBD2
abundance: -
CDR3aa: CSVKPSGYNEQFF
CDR3nt: TGCAGCGTTAAACCTAGCGGGTACAATGAGCAGTTCTTC

v_gene: TRBV30
j_gene: TRBJ1-4
d_gene: -
abundance: -
CDR3aa: CAWMRGTNEKLFF
CDR3nt: TGTGCCTGGATGCGGGGAACTAATGAAAAACTGTTTTTT

v_gene: TRBV6-1
j_gene: TRBJ1-2
d_gene: -
abundance: once
CDR3aa: CASSARQTTNYGYTF
CDR3nt: TGTGCCAGCAGTGCCAGACAGACGACTAACTATGGCTACACCTTC

v_gene: TRBV7-2
j_gene: TRBJ2-3
d_gene: -
abundance: -
CDR3aa: CASSLQPGSTDTQYF
CDR3nt: TGTGCCAGCAGCCTCCAACCCGGGAGCACAGATACGCAGTATTTT

v_gene: TRBV6-1
j_gene: TRBJ2-1
d_gene: TRBD2
abundance: once
CDR3aa: CASSDGLAGGSRNEQFF
CDR3nt: TGTGCCAGCAGTGACGGACTAGCGGGGGGTTCTAGGAATGAGCAGTTCTTC

v_gene: TRBV5-1
j_gene: TRBJ2-2
d_gene: TRBD2
abundance: -
CDR3aa: CASSLALAGGTTGELFF
CDR3nt: TGCGCCAGCAGCTTGGCCCTAGCGGGGGGAACTACCGGGGAGCTGTTTTTT

v_gene: TRBV2
j_gene: TRBJ2-2
d_gene: TRBD1
abundance: -
CDR3aa: CASSDPGQGKSGELFF
CDR3nt: TGTGCCAGCAGTGACCCGGGACAGGGGAAATCCGGGGAGCTGTTTTTT

v_gene: TRBV19
j_gene: TRBJ1-2
d_gene: -
abundance: once
CDR3aa: CASISGGVGGYTF
CDR3nt: TGTGCCAGTATCTCGGGGGGAGTTGGAGGCTACACCTTC

v_gene: TRBV7-9
j_gene: TRBJ1-2
d_gene: -
abundance: -
CDR3aa: CASSYAGADYGYTF
CDR3nt: TGTGCCAGCAGCTACGCGGGCGCGGATTATGGCTACACCTTC

v_gene: TRBV6-1
j_gene: TRBJ2-5
d_gene: -
abundance: -
CDR3aa: CASSADIAETQYF
CDR3nt: TGTGCCAGCAGCGCGGACATTGCTGAGACCCAGTACTTC

v_gene: TRBV28
j_gene: TRBJ2-7
d_gene: TRBD1
abundance: few
CDR3aa: CASSTGGGGEQYF
CDR3nt: TGTGCCAGCAGTACAGGGGGCGGGGGCGAGCAGTACTTC

v_gene: TRBV19
j_gene: TRBJ2-7
d_gene: TRBD2
abundance: -
CDR3aa: CASSIGGGAVYEQYF
CDR3nt: TGTGCCAGTAGTATAGGCGGGGGGGCGGTCTACGAGCAGTACTTC

v_gene: TRBV15
j_gene: TRBJ1-1
d_gene: -
abundance: -
CDR3aa: CATSRDRELPEAFF
CDR3nt: TGTGCCACCAGCAGAGACAGGGAATTGCCTGAAGCTTTCTTT

v_gene: TRBV28
j_gene: TRBJ1-6
d_gene: TRBD1
abundance: -
CDR3aa: CASSQSPGGPSPLHF
CDR3nt: TGTGCCAGCAGCCAATCTCCAGGGGGCCCTTCACCCCTCCACTTT

v_gene: TRBV7-9
j_gene: TRBJ1-1
d_gene: -
abundance: -
CDR3aa: CASRGLGEGAFF
CDR3nt: TGTGCCAGCAGGGGACTGGGGGAGGGAGCTTTCTTT

v_gene: TRBV28
j_gene: TRBJ1-2
d_gene: -
abundance: -
CDR3aa: CASSLEILGPNYGYTF
CDR3nt: TGTGCCAGCAGTTTGGAGATCCTAGGTCCTAACTATGGCTACACCTTC

v_gene: TRBV14
j_gene: TRBJ1-1
d_gene: -
abundance: -
CDR3aa: CASSQRTRTEAFF
CDR3nt: TGTGCCAGCAGCCAACGGACACGCACTGAAGCTTTCTTT

v_gene: TRBV5-4
j_gene: TRBJ1-4
d_gene: -
abundance: -
CDR3aa: CASSPTATNEKLFF
CDR3nt: TGTGCCAGCAGCCCAACTGCAACTAATGAAAAACTGTTTTTT

v_gene: TRBV11-3
j_gene: TRBJ2-6
d_gene: TRBD1
abundance: -
CDR3aa: CASSFRGPSGANVLTF
CDR3nt: TGTGCCAGCAGCTTCAGGGGGCCCTCTGGGGCCAACGTCCTGACTTTC

v_gene: TRBV15
j_gene: TRBJ1-3
d_gene: -
abundance: -
CDR3aa: CATSRESFGNTIYF
CDR3nt: TGTGCCACCAGCAGAGAGAGTTTCGGAAACACCATATATTTT

v_gene: TRBV9
j_gene: TRBJ2-1
d_gene: -
abundance: -
CDR3aa: CASSPRLVPTNEQFF
CDR3nt: TGTGCCAGCAGCCCCCGACTAGTCCCCACCAATGAGCAGTTCTTC

v_gene: TRBV9
j_gene: TRBJ2-3
d_gene: TRBD1
abundance: -
CDR3aa: CASSPPGQGGDTQYF
CDR3nt: TGTGCCAGCAGTCCTCCGGGACAGGGGGGAGATACGCAGTATTTT

v_gene: TRBV14
j_gene: TRBJ1-5
d_gene: -
abundance: -
CDR3aa: CASSPGGGNQPQHF
CDR3nt: TGTGCCAGCAGCCCGGGGGGTGGCAATCAGCCCCAGCATTTT

v_gene: TRBV6-5
j_gene: TRBJ2-7
d_gene: TRBD1
abundance: -
CDR3aa: CASSRDRGSSYEQYF
CDR3nt: TGTGCCAGCAGCCGTGACAGGGGTAGCTCCTACGAGCAGTACTTC

v_gene: TRBV10-1
j_gene: TRBJ1-2
d_gene: TRBD1
abundance: -
CDR3aa: CASKIQGSVHYGYTF
CDR3nt: TGCGCCAGTAAGATACAGGGGTCCGTCCACTATGGCTACACCTTC